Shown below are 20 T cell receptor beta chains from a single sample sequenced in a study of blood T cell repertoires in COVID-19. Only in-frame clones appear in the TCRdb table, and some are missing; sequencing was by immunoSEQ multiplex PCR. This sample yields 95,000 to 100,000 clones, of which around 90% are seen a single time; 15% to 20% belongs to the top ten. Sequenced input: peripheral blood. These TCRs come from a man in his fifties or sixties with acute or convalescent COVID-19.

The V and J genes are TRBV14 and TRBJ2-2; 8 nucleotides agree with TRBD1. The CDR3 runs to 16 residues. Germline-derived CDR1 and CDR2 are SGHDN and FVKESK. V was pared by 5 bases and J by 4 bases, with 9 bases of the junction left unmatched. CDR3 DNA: TGTGCCAGCAGCTACCGACAGGGGATAGGCACCGGGGAGCTGTTTTTT. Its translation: CASSYRQGIGTGELFF.

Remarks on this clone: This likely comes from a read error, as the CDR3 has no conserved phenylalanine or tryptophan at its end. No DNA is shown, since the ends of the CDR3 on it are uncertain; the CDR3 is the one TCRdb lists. The CDR3 region is CASSRDREDVWL. The chain joins TRBV28 to TRBJ1-1; the D segment call TRBD1 is taken from the table without a DNA check. The CDR3 totals 12 residues, both ends included. The V gene's germline CDR1 is MDHEN and CDR2 SYDVKM.

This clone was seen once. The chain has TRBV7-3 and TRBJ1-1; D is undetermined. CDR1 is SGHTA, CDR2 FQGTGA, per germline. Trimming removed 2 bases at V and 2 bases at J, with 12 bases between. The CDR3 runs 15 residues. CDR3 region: CASSLQANGNTEAFF. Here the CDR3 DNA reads TGTGCCAGCAGCTTACAGGCTAACGGAAACACTGAAGCTTTCTTT.

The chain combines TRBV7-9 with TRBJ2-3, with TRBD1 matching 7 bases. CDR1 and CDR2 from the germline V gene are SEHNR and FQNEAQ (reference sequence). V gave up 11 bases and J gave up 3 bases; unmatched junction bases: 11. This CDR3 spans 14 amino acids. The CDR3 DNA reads TGTGCCCGGGCAGAGGGGGCTAGTACAGATACGCAGTATTTT. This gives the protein CARAEGASTDTQYF.

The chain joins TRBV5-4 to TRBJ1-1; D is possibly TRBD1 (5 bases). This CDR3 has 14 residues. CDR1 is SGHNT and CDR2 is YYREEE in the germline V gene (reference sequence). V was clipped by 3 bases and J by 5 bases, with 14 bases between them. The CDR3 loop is CASSSGREETEAFF. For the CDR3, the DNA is TGTGCCAGCAGCTCGGGGCGGGAGGAGACTGAAGCTTTCTTT.

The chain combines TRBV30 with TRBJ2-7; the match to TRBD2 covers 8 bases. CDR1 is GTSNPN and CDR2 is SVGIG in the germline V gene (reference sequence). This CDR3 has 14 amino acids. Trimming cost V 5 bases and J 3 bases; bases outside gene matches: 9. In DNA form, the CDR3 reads TGTGCCTGGTGGGGTGCGGGGGGCCGCTACGAGCAGTACTTC. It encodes CAWWGAGGRYEQYF.

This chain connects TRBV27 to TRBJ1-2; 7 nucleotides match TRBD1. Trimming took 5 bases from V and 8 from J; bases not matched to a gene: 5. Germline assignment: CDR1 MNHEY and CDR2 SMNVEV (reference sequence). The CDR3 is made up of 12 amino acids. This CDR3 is CASSLDREGYTF. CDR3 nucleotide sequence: TGTGCCAGCAGTCTCGACAGGGAGGGCTACACCTTC.

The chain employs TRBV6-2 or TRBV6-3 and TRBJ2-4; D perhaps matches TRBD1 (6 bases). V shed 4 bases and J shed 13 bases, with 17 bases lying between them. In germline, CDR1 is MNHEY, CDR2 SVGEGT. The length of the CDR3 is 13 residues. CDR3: CASSLGLAGVQYF. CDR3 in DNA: TGTGCCAGCAGTTTGGGGCTAGCAGGGGTCCAGTACTTC.

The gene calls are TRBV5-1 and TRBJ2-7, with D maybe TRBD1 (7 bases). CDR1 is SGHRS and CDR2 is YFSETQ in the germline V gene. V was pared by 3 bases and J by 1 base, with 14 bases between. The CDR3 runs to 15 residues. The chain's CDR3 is CASSWAGQSSYEQYF. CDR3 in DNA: TGCGCCAGCAGCTGGGCGGGACAGTCATCCTACGAGCAGTACTTC.

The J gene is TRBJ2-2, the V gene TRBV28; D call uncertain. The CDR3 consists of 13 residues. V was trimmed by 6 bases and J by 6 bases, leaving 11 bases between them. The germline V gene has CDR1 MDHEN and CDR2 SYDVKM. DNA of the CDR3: TGTGCCAGCAGCTTTAAAACAGCCGGGGAGCTGTTTTTT. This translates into CASSFKTAGELFF.

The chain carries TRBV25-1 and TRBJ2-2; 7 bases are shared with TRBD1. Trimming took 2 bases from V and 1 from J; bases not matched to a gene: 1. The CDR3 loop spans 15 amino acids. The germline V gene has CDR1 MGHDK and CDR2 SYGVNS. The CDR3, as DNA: TGTGCCAGCAGTGAACGGACAGGGAACACCGGGGAGCTGTTTTTT. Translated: CASSERTGNTGELFF.

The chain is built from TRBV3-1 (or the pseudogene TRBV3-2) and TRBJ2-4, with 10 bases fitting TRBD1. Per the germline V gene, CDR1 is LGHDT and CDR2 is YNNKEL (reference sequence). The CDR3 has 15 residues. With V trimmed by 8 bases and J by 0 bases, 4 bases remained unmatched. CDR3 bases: TGTGCCAGCGGGGACAGGGGAATAGCCAAAAACATTCAGTACTTC. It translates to CASGDRGIAKNIQYF.

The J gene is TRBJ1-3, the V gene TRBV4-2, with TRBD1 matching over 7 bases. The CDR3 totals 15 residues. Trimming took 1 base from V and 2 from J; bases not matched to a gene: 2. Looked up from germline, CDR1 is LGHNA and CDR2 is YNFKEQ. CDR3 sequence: CASSQVDRAGNTIYF. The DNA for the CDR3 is TGTGCCAGCAGCCAAGTCGACAGGGCTGGAAACACCATATATTTT.

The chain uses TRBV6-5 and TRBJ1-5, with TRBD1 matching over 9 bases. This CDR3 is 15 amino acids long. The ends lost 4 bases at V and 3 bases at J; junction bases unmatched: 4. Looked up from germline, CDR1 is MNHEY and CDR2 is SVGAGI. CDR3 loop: CASSWTGANNQPQHF. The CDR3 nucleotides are TGTGCCAGCAGTTGGACAGGGGCGAACAATCAGCCCCAGCATTTT.

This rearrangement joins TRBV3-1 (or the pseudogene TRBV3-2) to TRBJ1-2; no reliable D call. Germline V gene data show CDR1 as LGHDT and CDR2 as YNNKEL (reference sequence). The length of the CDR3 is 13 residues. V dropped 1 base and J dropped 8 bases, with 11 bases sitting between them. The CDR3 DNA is TGTGCCAGCAGCCAAGGGTCTACGGTAGGCTACACCTTC. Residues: CASSQGSTVGYTF.

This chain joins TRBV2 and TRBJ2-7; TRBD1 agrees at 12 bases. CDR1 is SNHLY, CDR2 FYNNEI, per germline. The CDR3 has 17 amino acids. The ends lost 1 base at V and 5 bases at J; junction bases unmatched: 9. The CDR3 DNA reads TGTGCCAGCAGTGAAGGATGGGCGGGGACAGGGGGCGACGAGCAGTACTTC. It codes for CASSEGWAGTGGDEQYF. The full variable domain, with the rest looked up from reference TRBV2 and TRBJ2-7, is EPEVTQTPSHQVTQMGQEVILRCVPISNHLYFYWYRQILGQKVEFLVSFYNNEISEKSEIFDDQFSVERPDGSNFTLKIRSTKLEDSAMYFCASSEGWAGTGGDEQYFGPGTRLTVT.

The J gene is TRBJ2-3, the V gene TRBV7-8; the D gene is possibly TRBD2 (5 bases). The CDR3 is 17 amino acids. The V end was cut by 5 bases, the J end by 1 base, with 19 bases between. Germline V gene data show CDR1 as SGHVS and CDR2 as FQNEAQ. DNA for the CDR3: TGTGCCAGCAGCCCAAATCCCGATGGACTCCGCACAGATACGCAGTATTTT. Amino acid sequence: CASSPNPDGLRTDTQYF.

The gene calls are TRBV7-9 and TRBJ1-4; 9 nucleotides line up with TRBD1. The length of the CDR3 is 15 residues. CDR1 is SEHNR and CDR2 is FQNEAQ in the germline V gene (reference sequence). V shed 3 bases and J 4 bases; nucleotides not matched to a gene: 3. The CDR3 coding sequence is TGTGCCAGCAGCTTGAGGGGACAGGGTAATGAAAAACTGTTTTTT. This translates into CASSLRGQGNEKLFF.

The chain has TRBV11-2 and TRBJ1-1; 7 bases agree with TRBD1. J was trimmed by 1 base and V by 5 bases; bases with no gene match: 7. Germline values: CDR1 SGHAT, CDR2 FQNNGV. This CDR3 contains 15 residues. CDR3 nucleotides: TGTGCCAGCAGCCCCCAGGGGGGATGGAACACTGAAGCTTTCTTT. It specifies CASSPQGGWNTEAFF.

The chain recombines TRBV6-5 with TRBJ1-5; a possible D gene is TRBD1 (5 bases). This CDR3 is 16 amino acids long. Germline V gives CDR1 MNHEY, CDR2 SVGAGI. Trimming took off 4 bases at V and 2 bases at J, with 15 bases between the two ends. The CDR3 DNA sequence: TGTGCCAGCAGTTTATTACAGGTCCCGGGCAATCAGCCCCAGCATTTT. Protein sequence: CASSLLQVPGNQPQHF.